This entry lists 11 T cell receptor beta chains sequenced from one sample in a study of blood T cell repertoires in COVID-19. The assay was immunoSEQ multiplex PCR, and TCRdb's table has in-frame clones only and misses some. In the table there are 200,000 to 250,000 clones, roughly 90% of which are singletons. The source material was PBMCs or T cells enriched from blood (not recorded which). The receptors come from a woman aged 45-60 years in a cohort exposed to, infected with or recovered from COVID-19 (not recorded which).

V is TRBV28 and J is TRBJ2-3; the D gene is possibly TRBD1 (5 bases). In germline, CDR1 is MDHEN, CDR2 SYDVKM. CDR3 length: 17 amino acids. The ends were cut back, 1 base at V and 0 bases at J, with 14 bases in the middle. DNA of the CDR3: TGTGCCAGCAGTTTATTTCAGGGTGTCCTCAGCACAGATACGCAGTATTTT. It specifies CASSLFQGVLSTDTQYF. The whole variable domain, filled in from reference TRBV28 and TRBJ2-3, reads DVKVTQSSRYLVKRTGEKVFLECVQDMDHENMFWYRQDPGLGLRLIYFSYDVKMKEKGDIPEGYSVSREKKERFSLILESASTNQTSMYLCASSLFQGVLSTDTQYFGPGTRLTVL.

The gene calls are TRBV7-9 and TRBJ2-3; 10 bases match TRBD2. CDR3 length equals 15 residues. Per germline, CDR1 SEHNR and CDR2 FQNEAQ (reference sequence). The V gene end was trimmed by 8 bases and the J gene end by 1 base; junction bases not matched to a gene: 6. The CDR3 sequence: CASRPGTSGTDTQYF. Here the CDR3 DNA reads TGTGCCAGCCGCCCCGGGACTAGCGGCACAGATACGCAGTATTTT.

The rearrangement uses TRBV4-2 and TRBJ1-2; 9 bases match TRBD1. V gave up 5 bases and J gave up 6 bases; unmatched junction bases: 4. The length of the CDR3 is 13 residues. CDR1 and CDR2 from the germline V gene are LGHNA and YNFKEQ. CDR3 sequence (DNA): TGTGCCAGCAGCTTGGGACAGGGAAATGGCTACACCTTC. This codes for CASSLGQGNGYTF.

The rearrangement links TRBV3-1 (or the pseudogene TRBV3-2) to TRBJ1-5; 8 bases match TRBD1. There are 15 residues in the CDR3. Per germline, CDR1 LGHDT and CDR2 YNNKEL (reference sequence). V trimming: 4 bases; J trimming: 1 base; junction bases outside the gene matches: 3. This CDR3 reads CASSPGGWSNQPQHF. CDR3 coding DNA: TGTGCCAGCAGCCCAGGGGGCTGGAGCAATCAGCCCCAGCATTTT.

This clone was picked up a small number of times. The junction departs from germline at one end; a sequencing error may be responsible. The chain links TRBV27 to TRBJ2-3; a weak D match, TRBD1 (6 bases). CDR1 MNHEY and CDR2 SMNVEV come from the germline V gene (reference sequence). The CDR3 has 15 amino acids. The CDR3 is CASSLYYRGTDTQYF. CDR3 bases: TGTGCCAGCAGCTTATATTACAGGGGCACAGATACGCAGTATTTT.

The chain combines TRBV20-1 with TRBJ1-5, with D hard to call. CDR3 length: 13 residues. Trimming pared 3 bases from V and 5 bases from J, leaving 11 bases between. The germline gives CDR1 DFQATT, CDR2 SNEGSKA (reference sequence). The CDR3 loop reads CSASVAADQPQHF. The CDR3 nucleotides read TGCAGTGCTAGTGTGGCGGCGGATCAGCCCCAGCATTTT.

The rearrangement joins TRBV7-9 to TRBJ2-7, with D possibly matching TRBD2 (6 bases). V lost 7 bases and J 5 bases, leaving 12 bases between the germline ends. The CDR3 loop spans 12 amino acids. Germline V gene sequence: CDR1 SEHNR, CDR2 FQNEAQ (reference sequence). DNA of the CDR3: TGTGCCAGCACAAGGGAGGTCGACGAGCAGTACTTC. It is translated as CASTREVDEQYF.

The chain carries TRBV7-9 and TRBJ2-7; 11 positions match TRBD1. V lost 3 bases and J lost 5; bases outside the gene matches: 3. CDR3 length equals 14 residues. The germline CDR1 and CDR2 sequences are SEHNR and FQNEAQ (reference sequence). This chain's CDR3 is CASSFGQGANEQYF. The CDR3 DNA sequence: TGTGCCAGCAGCTTCGGACAGGGGGCTAACGAGCAGTACTTC. Looking up the rest from reference TRBV7-9 and TRBJ2-7 gives the full variable domain: DTGVSQNPRHKITKRGQNVTFRCDPISEHNRLYWYRQTLGQGPEFLTYFQNEAQLEKSRLLSDRFSAERPKGSFSTLEIQRTEQGDSAMYLCASSFGQGANEQYFGPGTRLTVT.

This clone showed up just once. The chain links TRBV7-2 to TRBJ1-4; a possible D gene is TRBD1 (6 bases). The CDR3 has 15 amino acids. Trimming shortened V by 5 bases and J by 3 bases, and 13 bases separated the two germline ends. Germline V gene lookup returns CDR1 SGHTA and CDR2 FQGNSA. Written as DNA, the CDR3 is TGTGCCAGCAGCCCAAGACAGGCGCCTAATGAAAAACTGTTTTTT. It codes for CASSPRQAPNEKLFF.

The chain has TRBV4-2 and TRBJ1-4; 7 bases line up with TRBD1. J was trimmed by 4 bases and V by 3 bases; bases with no gene match: 5. CDR3 length equals 15 residues. Germline V gene lookup returns CDR1 LGHNA and CDR2 YNFKEQ. CDR3 residues: CASSQARQGNEKLFF. CDR3 nucleotides: TGTGCCAGCAGCCAGGCGAGACAGGGTAATGAAAAACTGTTTTTT.

The genes are TRBV1 and TRBJ2-7; whether TRBD2, the table's D call, matches the DNA was not checked. TRBV1 is a recognized pseudogene. This CDR3 comprises 15 residues. The CDR3, as DNA: TGCACCAGCAGCCAGACTCGGGCGGGGGCCTACGAGCAGTACTTC. Its translation is CTSSQTRAGAYEQYF.